These 4 T cell receptor beta chains originate from one sample sequenced in a study of blood T cell repertoires in COVID-19. Clones were read by immunoSEQ multiplex PCR, and TCRdb kept only the in-frame ones, dropping some. The repertoire holds 130,000 to 150,000 clones, with about nine tenths as singletons. The sequenced sample consisted of peripheral blood. Receptor source: a human donor in a cohort sampled during active COVID-19.

This clone appeared a few times. The chain links TRBV7-2 to TRBJ1-6, with TRBD1 matching over 7 bases. Per germline, CDR1 SGHTA and CDR2 FQGNSA. Unmatched junction bases numbered 5, after V lost 7 bases and J lost 5 bases. The CDR3 covers 14 residues. DNA for the CDR3: TGTGCCAGCAACCCTACAGGGGATAATTCACCCCTCCACTTT. Its protein product is CASNPTGDNSPLHF.

The V and J genes are TRBV5-1 and TRBJ1-2; D is perhaps TRBD1 (5 bases). Trimming shortened V by 3 bases and J by 8 bases, and 14 bases separated the two germline ends. CDR3 length equals 13 residues. Germline CDR1 reads SGHRS; CDR2 reads YFSETQ. Here the CDR3 reads CASSYDKGNGYTF. CDR3 DNA sequence: TGCGCCAGCAGCTACGACAAGGGGAACGGCTACACCTTC.

The chain employs TRBV21-1 and TRBJ2-3; TRBD1 is taken as the D call from the table, unchecked against the DNA. TRBV21-1 represents a pseudogene. This CDR3 contains 17 residues. The CDR3 DNA follows: TGTGCCAGCAGCAAACCGGGACAGGGTATACGTACAGATACGCAGTATTTT. Protein sequence: CASSKPGQGIRTDTQYF.

This chain connects TRBV7-2 to TRBJ1-5; a weak D match, TRBD1 (5 bases). Per germline, CDR1 SGHTA and CDR2 FQGNSA. Trimming left V 5 bases short and J 1 base short, with 12 bases between. The CDR3 has 15 residues. The CDR3 sequence is CASSTGAGSNQPQHF. CDR3 coding DNA: TGTGCCAGCAGCACAGGCGCAGGGAGCAATCAGCCCCAGCATTTT.